Following are 23 T cell receptor beta chains from one sample sequenced in a study of blood T cell repertoires in COVID-19 (dated by TCRdb to 2018 to 2021). Receptor amplification or capture employed the immunoSEQ multiplex PCR assay. Drawn from immuneACCESS, this table holds only the in-frame rearrangements with V and J called that TCRdb kept. Clones are partly lost; checked studies trace under half to an unresolved V gene and leave the rest unexplained. Across this sample there are roughly 300,000 clones, with around 87% seen only once. The top ten hold under 5.5% of the sample. The sequenced sample consisted of PBMCs or T cells enriched from blood (not recorded which). These receptors originate from a woman younger than 45 who had recovered from COVID-19.

The genes are TRBV6-6 and TRBJ1-1; 7 bases fit TRBD1. This CDR3 contains 15 residues. Germline V CDR1 and CDR2: MNHNY, SVGAGI (reference sequence). Trimming cost V 5 bases and J 2 bases; bases outside gene matches: 8. DNA for the CDR3: TGTGCCAGCAGTCTGGGTACAGGGGATAACACTGAAGCTTTCTTT. It translates to CASSLGTGDNTEAFF.

The gene calls are TRBV5-6 and TRBJ2-6; possible D gene TRBD1, 5 bases. The V end was cut by 2 bases, the J end by 0 bases, with 6 bases between. Germline V gives CDR1 SGHDT, CDR2 YYEEEE. The CDR3 loop spans 15 amino acids. CDR3 sequence: CASSFRGSGANVLTF. CDR3 DNA sequence: TGTGCCAGCAGCTTTAGGGGCTCTGGGGCCAACGTCCTGACTTTC.

The J gene is TRBJ1-6, the V gene TRBV6-4, with 9 bases matching TRBD1. Germline V gives CDR1 MRHNA, CDR2 SNTAGT. The CDR3 is 15 residues long. The V gene end was trimmed by 5 bases and the J gene end by 8 bases; junction bases not matched to a gene: 7. The chain's CDR3 is CASSQGTGIYSPLHF. DNA of the CDR3: TGTGCCAGCAGTCAAGGGACAGGGATATATTCACCCCTCCACTTT.

DNA of the CDR3: TGTGCCAGCAGTGAAACGTGGTCACTTTCAGGGTACGAGCAGTACTTC. It encodes CASSETWSLSGYEQYF. The rearrangement links TRBV2 to TRBJ2-7, with a possible D match to TRBD1 (5 bases). This CDR3 has 16 residues. Per the germline V gene, CDR1 is SNHLY and CDR2 is FYNNEI. V was trimmed by 2 bases and J by 4 bases, leaving 18 bases between them.

This rearrangement joins TRBV5-4 to TRBJ2-5; TRBD2 is a possible D gene (5 bases). The V and J ends lost 4 bases and 5 bases respectively, with 12 bases between them. The CDR3 runs 13 residues. Per the germline V gene, CDR1 is SGHNT and CDR2 is YYREEE (reference sequence). Here the CDR3 DNA reads TGTGCCAGCAGCCCCCCAGGCGGGGAGACCCAGTACTTC. Residues: CASSPPGGETQYF.

A few counts support this clone. The chain carries TRBV13 and TRBJ2-7; a possible D gene is TRBD1 (6 bases). V was clipped by 5 bases and J by 4 bases, with 18 bases between them. The germline CDR1 and CDR2 sequences are PRHDT and FYEKMQ (reference sequence). The CDR3 is made up of 15 amino acids. CDR3 nucleotides: TGTGCCAGCAGCCAAAATCGGGGACAAAGATACGAGCAGTACTTC. It encodes CASSQNRGQRYEQYF.

The chain has TRBV7-9 and TRBJ2-1, with 12 bases fitting TRBD2. This CDR3 is built from 18 residues. Germline loops: CDR1 SEHNR, CDR2 FQNEAQ (reference sequence). Germline trimming cut 5 bases from V and 0 bases from J; bases unmatched to any gene: 8. CDR3: CASSRLAGAFSSYNEQFF. CDR3 DNA sequence: TGTGCCAGCAGCCGACTAGCGGGGGCCTTCAGCTCCTACAATGAGCAGTTCTTC.

V and J are TRBV25-1 and TRBJ1-1; a weak D match, TRBD1 (6 bases). The CDR3 extends over 11 amino acids. The germline gives CDR1 MGHDK, CDR2 SYGVNS. The V end lost 3 bases, the J end lost 11 bases, and 10 bases lay between the germline ends. In DNA form, the CDR3 reads TGTGCCAGCAGTGATGGACAGTCGGCTTTCTTT. Translating gives CASSDGQSAFF.

The V call is TRBV5-1, the J call TRBJ2-5, with unresolved D. Germline V lookup: CDR1 SGHRS, CDR2 YFSETQ. The CDR3 extends over 12 amino acids. The ends were cut back, 4 bases at V and 2 bases at J, with 6 bases in the middle. The chain's CDR3 is CASSIQQETQYF. The CDR3 region has the DNA TGCGCCAGCAGCATCCAACAAGAGACCCAGTACTTC.

This clone was observed a few times. J is TRBJ1-1 and V is TRBV4-1; 10 bases map to TRBD1. V was pared by 7 bases and J by 5 bases, with 10 bases of the junction left unmatched. Germline lookup yields CDR1 MGHRA and CDR2 YSYEKL. CDR3 length equals 15 residues. CDR3: CASNPIVGQGTEAFF. The CDR3 nucleotides are TGCGCCAGCAACCCCATCGTGGGACAGGGGACTGAAGCTTTCTTT.

The rearrangement uses TRBV2 and TRBJ2-3, with 10 bases matching TRBD2. The CDR3 spans 13 residues. V shed 6 bases, J shed 4 bases, and the junction held 1 base outside the gene matches. CDR1 is SNHLY and CDR2 is FYNNEI in the germline V gene. CDR3: CASSSGGADTQYF. The CDR3 nucleotides read TGTGCCAGCAGCAGCGGGGGGGCAGATACGCAGTATTTT.

This CDR3 is CASSRGTRAYNEQFF. CDR3 coding DNA: TGTGCCAGCAGCAGAGGGACACGAGCCTACAATGAGCAGTTCTTC. The chain has TRBV27 and TRBJ2-1, with D tentatively TRBD1 (6 bases). CDR3 length equals 15 residues. Per germline, CDR1 MNHEY and CDR2 SMNVEV (reference sequence). V lost 6 bases to trimming and J lost 2 bases, with 14 bases between them.

V gene TRBV29-1 combines with J gene TRBJ1-3; no definite D call. The CDR3 sequence is 14 residues long. From germline, CDR1 is SQVTM and CDR2 ANQGSEA. The V gene lost 7 bases and the J gene lost 1 base, with 14 bases spanning the gap. CDR3 DNA: TGCAGCGCCCGACTAATGGGGTCTGGAAACACCATATATTTT. It encodes CSARLMGSGNTIYF.

The CDR3, as DNA: TGCGCCAGCAGCCAAGTGGGGACAGGGGGCCGGGGAGACTATGGCTACACCTTC. This translates into CASSQVGTGGRGDYGYTF. The V and J genes are TRBV4-1 and TRBJ1-2; 12 bases fit TRBD1. The V gene end was trimmed by 1 base and the J gene end by 3 bases; junction bases not matched to a gene: 9. This CDR3 region has 18 residues. Germline V lookup: CDR1 MGHRA, CDR2 YSYEKL.

This chain connects TRBV18 to TRBJ1-2; perhaps TRBD1 as D (6 bases). The CDR3 spans 14 residues. The V end lost 0 bases, the J end lost 8 bases, and 13 bases lay between the germline ends. Per the germline V gene, CDR1 is KGHSH and CDR2 is LQKENI. CDR3 coding DNA: TGTGCCAGCTCACCACCGTCGGGGGGCAGAGGCTACACCTTC. Translation gives CASSPPSGGRGYTF.

The chain combines TRBV2 with TRBJ1-2, with no clear D. Germline CDR1 and CDR2: SNHLY and FYNNEI. CDR3 length: 14 amino acids. V lost 7 bases to trimming and J lost 7 bases, with 19 bases between them. The CDR3, as DNA: TGTGCCAGCAAACCTGGGTCAGGATCTTCTGGCTACACCTTC. Translation: CASKPGSGSSGYTF.

The chain employs TRBV5-5 and TRBJ1-5; 7 bases match TRBD1. This CDR3 spans 16 amino acids. Germline CDR1 SGHKS, CDR2 YYEKEE (reference sequence). After removal of 4 bases from V and 4 bases from J, the junction contained 11 bases not matched to a gene. CDR3 nucleotides: TGTGCCAGCAGCCCTCTCGACAGGGCCCCTAATCAGCCCCAGCATTTT. The encoded protein is CASSPLDRAPNQPQHF.

V is TRBV28 and J is TRBJ2-7; 8 bases align to TRBD1. Trimming took 6 bases from V and 6 from J; bases not matched to a gene: 13. The CDR3 runs to 15 residues. Germline-derived CDR1 and CDR2 are MDHEN and SYDVKM. Written as DNA, the CDR3 is TGTGCCAGCAGCACCGGGACAGGAGGGGTAAGCGAGCAGTACTTC. Translating gives CASSTGTGGVSEQYF.

The chain has TRBV28 and TRBJ2-5; the match to TRBD1 covers 7 bases. V shed 7 bases, J shed 3 bases, and the junction held 11 bases outside the gene matches. The CDR3 totals 15 residues. Germline CDR1 MDHEN, CDR2 SYDVKM. Written as DNA, the CDR3 is TGTGCCAGCACCTCTAGACAGGGAGTGAAAGAGACCCAGTACTTC. Amino acids: CASTSRQGVKETQYF.

This clone occurred once. V and J are TRBV28 and TRBJ2-7; 8 nucleotides line up with TRBD1. The CDR3 is 17 amino acids. The ends lost 4 bases at V and 1 base at J; junction bases unmatched: 12. From germline, CDR1 is MDHEN and CDR2 SYDVKM. The CDR3 is CASSSQHKRTGSYEQYF. Here the CDR3 DNA reads TGTGCCAGCAGTTCCCAACATAAACGGACAGGGTCCTACGAGCAGTACTTC. Together with reference TRBV28 and TRBJ2-7, the CDR3 gives the full variable domain: DVKVTQSSRYLVKRTGEKVFLECVQDMDHENMFWYRQDPGLGLRLIYFSYDVKMKEKGDIPEGYSVSREKKERFSLILESASTNQTSMYLCASSSQHKRTGSYEQYFGPGTRLTVT.

The chain joins TRBV15 to TRBJ2-6; TRBD2 might be the D (6 bases). Germline CDR1 is LNHNV and CDR2 is YYDKDF (reference sequence). This CDR3 region has 15 residues. V was trimmed by 7 bases and J by 1 base, leaving 11 bases between them. The CDR3 region has the DNA TGTGCCACCAAGCGGGCTCCTTCTGGGGCCAACGTCCTGACTTTC. Translated, it gives CATKRAPSGANVLTF.

The chain carries TRBV9 and TRBJ2-3; 15 bases agree with TRBD2. The J segment lost 0 bases and the V segment lost 4 bases, leaving 15 bases of the junction unmatched. Germline V gives CDR1 SGDLS, CDR2 YYNGEE. The CDR3 length is 21 residues. The CDR3 loop is CASSSPRGTSGGYSSTDTQYF. For the CDR3, the DNA is TGTGCCAGCAGCTCCCCGAGGGGGACTAGCGGGGGGTACTCTAGCACAGATACGCAGTATTTT.

The chain joins TRBV2 to TRBJ2-1; no clear D gene. The CDR3 runs 12 residues. The germline V and J ends were trimmed by 2 bases and 3 bases, with 2 bases remaining between them. The germline V gene encodes CDR1 SNHLY and CDR2 FYNNEI. The CDR3, as DNA: TGTGCCAGCAGTGAATACTACAATGAGCAGTTCTTC. Translation: CASSEYYNEQFF.